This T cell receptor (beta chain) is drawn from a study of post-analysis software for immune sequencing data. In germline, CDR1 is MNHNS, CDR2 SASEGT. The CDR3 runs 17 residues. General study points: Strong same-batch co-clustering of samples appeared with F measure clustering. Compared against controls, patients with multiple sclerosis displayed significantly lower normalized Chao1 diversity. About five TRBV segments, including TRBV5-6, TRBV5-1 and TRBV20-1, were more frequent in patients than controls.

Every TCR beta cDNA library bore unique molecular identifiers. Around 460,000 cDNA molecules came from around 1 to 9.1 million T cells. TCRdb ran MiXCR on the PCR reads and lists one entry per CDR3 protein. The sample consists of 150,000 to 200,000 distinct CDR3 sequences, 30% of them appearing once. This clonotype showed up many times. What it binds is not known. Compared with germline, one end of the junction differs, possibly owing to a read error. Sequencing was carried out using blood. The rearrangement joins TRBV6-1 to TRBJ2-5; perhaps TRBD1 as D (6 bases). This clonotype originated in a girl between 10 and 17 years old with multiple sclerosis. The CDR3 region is CASSDYHDRLIQETQYF. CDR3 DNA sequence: TGCGCCAGCAGTGATTATCACGACAGGCTTATCCAAGAGACCCAGTACTTC.